This T cell receptor beta chain was documented in a study of blood T cell repertoires in COVID-19. Study in general: Samples came from the United States, Italy and Spain, spanning acute and convalescent COVID-19. T cells, B-cell-depleted T cells, or PBMCs supplied cDNA or gDNA.

As handled by the study authors: Amplified reference gene primers provided the basis for estimating nucleated cell counts. TCRdb's table, derived via immunoSEQ multiplex PCR, lists solely in-frame clones and lacks some. From that table come the V and J calls and clone size; the DNA was used to work out D and trimming. The sample has under 75,000 clones, roughly 73% seen once. Germline V gene data show CDR1 as SEHNR and CDR2 as FQNEAQ (reference sequence). Trimming shortened V by 5 bases and J by 4 bases, and 20 bases separated the two germline ends. The CDR3 runs to 16 residues. The rearrangement uses TRBV7-9 and TRBJ2-5, with D perhaps matching TRBD2 (6 bases). This receptor was taken from a woman aged 60-75 years with acute or convalescent COVID-19. The sequenced sample was peripheral blood. Here the CDR3 reads CASSPSGSGIAETQYF. The CDR3 DNA sequence: TGTGCCAGCAGCCCCTCGGGTAGCGGCATCGCAGAGACCCAGTACTTC.